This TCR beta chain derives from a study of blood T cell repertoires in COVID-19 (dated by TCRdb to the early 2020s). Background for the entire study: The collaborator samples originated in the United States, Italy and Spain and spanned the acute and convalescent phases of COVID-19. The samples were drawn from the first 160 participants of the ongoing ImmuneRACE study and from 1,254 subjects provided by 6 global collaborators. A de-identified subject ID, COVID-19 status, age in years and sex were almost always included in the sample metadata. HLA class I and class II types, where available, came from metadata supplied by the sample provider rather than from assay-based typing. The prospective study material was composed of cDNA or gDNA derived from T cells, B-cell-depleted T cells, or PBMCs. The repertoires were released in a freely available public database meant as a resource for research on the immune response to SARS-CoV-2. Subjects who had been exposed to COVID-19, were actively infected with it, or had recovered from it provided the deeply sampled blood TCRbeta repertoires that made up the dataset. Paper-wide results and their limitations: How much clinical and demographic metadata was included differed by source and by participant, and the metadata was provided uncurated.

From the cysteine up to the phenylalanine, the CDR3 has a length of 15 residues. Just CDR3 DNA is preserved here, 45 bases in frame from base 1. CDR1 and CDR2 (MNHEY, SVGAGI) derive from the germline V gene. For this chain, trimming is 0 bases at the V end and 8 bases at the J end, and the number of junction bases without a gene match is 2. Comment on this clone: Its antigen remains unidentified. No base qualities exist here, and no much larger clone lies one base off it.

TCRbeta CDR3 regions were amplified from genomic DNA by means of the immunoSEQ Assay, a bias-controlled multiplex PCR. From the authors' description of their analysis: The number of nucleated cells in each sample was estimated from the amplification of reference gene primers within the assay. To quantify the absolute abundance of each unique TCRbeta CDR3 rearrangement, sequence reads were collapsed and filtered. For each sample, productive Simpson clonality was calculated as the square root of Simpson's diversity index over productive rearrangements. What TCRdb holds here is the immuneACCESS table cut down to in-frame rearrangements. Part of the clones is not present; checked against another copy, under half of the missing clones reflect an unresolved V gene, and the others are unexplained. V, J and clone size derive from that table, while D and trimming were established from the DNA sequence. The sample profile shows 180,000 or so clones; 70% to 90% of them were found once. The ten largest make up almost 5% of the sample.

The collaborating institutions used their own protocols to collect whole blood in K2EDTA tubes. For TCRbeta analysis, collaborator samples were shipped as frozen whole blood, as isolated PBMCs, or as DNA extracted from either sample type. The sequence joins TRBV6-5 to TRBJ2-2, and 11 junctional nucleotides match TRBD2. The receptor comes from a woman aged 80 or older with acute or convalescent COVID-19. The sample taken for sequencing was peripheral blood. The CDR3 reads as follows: CASSYSRLAGGELFF. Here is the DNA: TGTGCCAGCAGTTACTCGAGACTAGCGGGAGGGGAGCTGTTTTTT.